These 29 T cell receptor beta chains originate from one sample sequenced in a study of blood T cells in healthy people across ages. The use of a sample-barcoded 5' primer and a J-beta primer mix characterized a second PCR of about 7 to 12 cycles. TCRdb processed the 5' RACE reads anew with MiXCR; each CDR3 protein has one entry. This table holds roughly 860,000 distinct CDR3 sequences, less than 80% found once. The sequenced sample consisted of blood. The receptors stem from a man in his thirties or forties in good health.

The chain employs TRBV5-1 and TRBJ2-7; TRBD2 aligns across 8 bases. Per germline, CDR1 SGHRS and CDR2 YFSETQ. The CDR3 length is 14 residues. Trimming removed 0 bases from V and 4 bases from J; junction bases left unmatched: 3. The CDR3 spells CASSLEAGEYEQYF. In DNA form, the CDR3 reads TGCGCCAGCAGCTTGGAAGCGGGGGAATACGAGCAGTACTTC.

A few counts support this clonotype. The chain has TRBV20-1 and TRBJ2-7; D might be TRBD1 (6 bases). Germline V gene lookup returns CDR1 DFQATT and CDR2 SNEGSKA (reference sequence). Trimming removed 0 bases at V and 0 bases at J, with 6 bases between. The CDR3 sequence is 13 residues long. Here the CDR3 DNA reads TGCAGTGCTAGAGAAGGGGGCTCCTACGAGCAGTACTTC. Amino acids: CSAREGGSYEQYF.

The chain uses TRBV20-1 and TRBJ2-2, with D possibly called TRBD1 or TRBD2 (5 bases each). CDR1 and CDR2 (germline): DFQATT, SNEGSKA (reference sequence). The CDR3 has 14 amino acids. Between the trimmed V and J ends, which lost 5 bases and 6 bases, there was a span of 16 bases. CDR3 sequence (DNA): TGCAGTGCTTCCGGGACCATCGGGGCCGGGGAGCTGTTTTTT. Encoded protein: CSASGTIGAGELFF.

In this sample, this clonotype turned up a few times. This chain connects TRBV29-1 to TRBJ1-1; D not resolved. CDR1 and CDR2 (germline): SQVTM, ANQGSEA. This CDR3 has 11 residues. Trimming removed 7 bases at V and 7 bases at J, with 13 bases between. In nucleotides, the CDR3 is TGCAGCGCGCGTTTAGGGCGTGAAGCTTTCTTT. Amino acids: CSARLGREAFF.

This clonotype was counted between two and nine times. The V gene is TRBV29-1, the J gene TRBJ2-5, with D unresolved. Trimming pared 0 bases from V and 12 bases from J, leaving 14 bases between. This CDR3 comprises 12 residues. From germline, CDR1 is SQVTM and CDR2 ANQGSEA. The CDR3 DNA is TGCAGCGTTGAAGATCTTCGGCAGTCGGAGTACTTC. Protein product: CSVEDLRQSEYF.

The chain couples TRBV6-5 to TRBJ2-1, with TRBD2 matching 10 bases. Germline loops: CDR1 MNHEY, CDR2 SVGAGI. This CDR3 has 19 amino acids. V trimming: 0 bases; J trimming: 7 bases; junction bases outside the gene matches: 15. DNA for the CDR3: TGTGCCAGCAGTTACTCTCCCGTTCAGCGGGGGGGCCCAATTAATGAGCAGTTCTTC. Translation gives CASSYSPVQRGGPINEQFF.

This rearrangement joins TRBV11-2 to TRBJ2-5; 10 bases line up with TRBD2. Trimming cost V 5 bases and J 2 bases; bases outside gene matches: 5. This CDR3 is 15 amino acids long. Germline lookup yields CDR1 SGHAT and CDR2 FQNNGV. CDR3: CASSISGRAQETQYF. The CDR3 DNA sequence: TGTGCCAGCAGCATCAGCGGGAGGGCTCAAGAGACCCAGTACTTC. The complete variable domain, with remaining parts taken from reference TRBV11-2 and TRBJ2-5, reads EAGVAQSPRYKIIEKRQSVAFWCNPISGHATLYWYQQILGQGPKLLIQFQNNGVVDDSQLPKDRFSAERLKGVDSTLKIQPAKLEDSAVYLCASSISGRAQETQYFGPGTRLLVL.

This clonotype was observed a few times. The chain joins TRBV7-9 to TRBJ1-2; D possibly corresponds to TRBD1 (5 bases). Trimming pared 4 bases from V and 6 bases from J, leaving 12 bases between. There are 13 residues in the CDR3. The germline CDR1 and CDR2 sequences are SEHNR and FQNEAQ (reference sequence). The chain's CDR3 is CASSSGSVDGYTF. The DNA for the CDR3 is TGTGCCAGCAGCTCAGGGAGCGTGGATGGCTACACCTTC. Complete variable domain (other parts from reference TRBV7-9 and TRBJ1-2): DTGVSQNPRHKITKRGQNVTFRCDPISEHNRLYWYRQTLGQGPEFLTYFQNEAQLEKSRLLSDRFSAERPKGSFSTLEIQRTEQGDSAMYLCASSSGSVDGYTFGSGTRLTVV.

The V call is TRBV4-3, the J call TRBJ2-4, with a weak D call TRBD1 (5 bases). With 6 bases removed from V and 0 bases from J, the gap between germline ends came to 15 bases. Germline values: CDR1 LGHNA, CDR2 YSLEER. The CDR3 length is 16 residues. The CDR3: CASSEQVVAAKNIQYF. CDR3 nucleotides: TGCGCCAGCAGTGAACAGGTAGTCGCAGCCAAAAACATTCAGTACTTC.

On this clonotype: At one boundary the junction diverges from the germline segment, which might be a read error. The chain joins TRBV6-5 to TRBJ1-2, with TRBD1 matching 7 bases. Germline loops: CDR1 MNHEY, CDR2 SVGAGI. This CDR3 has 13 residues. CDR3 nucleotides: TGTGCCGGCAGTCGCCAGGGGGTCAATGGCTACACCTTC. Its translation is CAGSRQGVNGYTF.

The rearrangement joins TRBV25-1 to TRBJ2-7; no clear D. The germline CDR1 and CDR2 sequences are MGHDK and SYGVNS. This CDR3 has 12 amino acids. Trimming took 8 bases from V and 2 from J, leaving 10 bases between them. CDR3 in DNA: TGTGCCAGCGGCTCCAATCCCTACGAGCAGTACTTC. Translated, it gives CASGSNPYEQYF.

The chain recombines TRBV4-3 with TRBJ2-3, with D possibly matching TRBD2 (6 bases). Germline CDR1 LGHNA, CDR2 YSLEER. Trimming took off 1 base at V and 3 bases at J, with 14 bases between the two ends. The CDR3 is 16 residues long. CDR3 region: CASSQGGGRETDTQYF. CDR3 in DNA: TGCGCCAGCAGCCAAGGGGGAGGAAGGGAAACAGATACGCAGTATTTT.

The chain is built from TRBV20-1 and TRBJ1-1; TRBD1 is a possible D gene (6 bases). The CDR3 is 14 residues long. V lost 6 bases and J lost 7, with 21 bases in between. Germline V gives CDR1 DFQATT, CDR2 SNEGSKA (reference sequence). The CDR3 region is CSAPKTQGENEAFF. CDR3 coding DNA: TGCAGTGCGCCCAAAACACAGGGAGAAAATGAAGCTTTCTTT.

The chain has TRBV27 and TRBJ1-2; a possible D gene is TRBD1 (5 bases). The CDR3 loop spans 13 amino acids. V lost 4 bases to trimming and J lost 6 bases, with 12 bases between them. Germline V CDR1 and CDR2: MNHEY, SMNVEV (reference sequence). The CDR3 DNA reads TGTGCCAGCAGTTCCAGGGAGCAGAATGGCTACACCTTC. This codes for CASSSREQNGYTF.

CDR3 sequence (DNA): TGTGCCAGCAGCCCCCCTGGGGGTAGTGAAAAACTGTTTTTT. It yields the protein CASSPPGGSEKLFF. The chain combines TRBV4-2 with TRBJ1-4, with a tentative D call TRBD1 (5 bases). Trimming cost V 4 bases and J 7 bases, with 13 bases left between them. CDR1 and CDR2 from the germline V gene are LGHNA and YNFKEQ. This CDR3 contains 14 residues.

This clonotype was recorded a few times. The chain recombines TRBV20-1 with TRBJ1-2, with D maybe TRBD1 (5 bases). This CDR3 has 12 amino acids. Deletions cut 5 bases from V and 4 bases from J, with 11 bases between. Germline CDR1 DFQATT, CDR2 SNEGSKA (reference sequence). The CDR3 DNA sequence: TGCAGTGCTTCCGGGACGAGCTATGGCTACACCTTC. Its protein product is CSASGTSYGYTF.

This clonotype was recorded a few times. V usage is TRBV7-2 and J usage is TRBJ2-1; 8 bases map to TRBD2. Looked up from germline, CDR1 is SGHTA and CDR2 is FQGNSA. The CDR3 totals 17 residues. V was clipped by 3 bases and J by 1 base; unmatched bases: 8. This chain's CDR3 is CASSFPGTRGSYNEQFF. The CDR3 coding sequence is TGTGCCAGCAGCTTCCCCGGGACTAGAGGGTCCTACAATGAGCAGTTCTTC.

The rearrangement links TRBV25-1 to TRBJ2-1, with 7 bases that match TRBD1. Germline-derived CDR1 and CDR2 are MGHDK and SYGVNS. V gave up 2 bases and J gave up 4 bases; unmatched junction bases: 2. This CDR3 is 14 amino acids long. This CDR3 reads CASSEQGEYNEQFF. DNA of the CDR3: TGTGCCAGCAGTGAACAGGGGGAATACAATGAGCAGTTCTTC.

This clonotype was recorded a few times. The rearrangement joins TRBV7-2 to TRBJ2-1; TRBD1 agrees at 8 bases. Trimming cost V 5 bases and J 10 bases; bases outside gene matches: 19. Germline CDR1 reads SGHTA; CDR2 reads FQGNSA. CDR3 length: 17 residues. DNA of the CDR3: TGTGCCAGCAGCACGCAGGGGGCCCTAGGCGGGGCTAGGGAGCAGTTCTTC. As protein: CASSTQGALGGAREQFF.

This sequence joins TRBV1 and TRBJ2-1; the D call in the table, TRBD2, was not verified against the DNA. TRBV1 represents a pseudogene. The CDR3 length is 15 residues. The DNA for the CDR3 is TGCACCAGCAGCCCTAGCGGGGACCCCTACAATGAGCAGTTCTTC. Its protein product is CTSSPSGDPYNEQFF.

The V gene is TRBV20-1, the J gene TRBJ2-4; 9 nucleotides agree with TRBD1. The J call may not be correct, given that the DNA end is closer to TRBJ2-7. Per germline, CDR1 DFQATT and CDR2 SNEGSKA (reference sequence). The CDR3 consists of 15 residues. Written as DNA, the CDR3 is TGCAGTGCTAGCTATTTGGGACAGGGTAGGCGCGAGCAGTACTTC. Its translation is CSASYLGQGRREQYF.

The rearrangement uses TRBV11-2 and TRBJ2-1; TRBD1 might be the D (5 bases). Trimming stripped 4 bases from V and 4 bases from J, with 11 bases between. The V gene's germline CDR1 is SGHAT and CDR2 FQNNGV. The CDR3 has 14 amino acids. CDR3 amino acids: CASSSVKGYNEQFF. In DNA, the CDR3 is TGTGCCAGCAGCTCCGTCAAGGGGTACAATGAGCAGTTCTTC.

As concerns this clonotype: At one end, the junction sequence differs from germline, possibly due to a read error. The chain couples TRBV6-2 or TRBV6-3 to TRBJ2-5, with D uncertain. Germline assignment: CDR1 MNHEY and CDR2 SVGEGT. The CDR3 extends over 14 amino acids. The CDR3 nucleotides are TGTGCCAGCAGTTATACGACTTACCAAGAGACCCGGTACTTC. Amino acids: CASSYTTYQETRYF.

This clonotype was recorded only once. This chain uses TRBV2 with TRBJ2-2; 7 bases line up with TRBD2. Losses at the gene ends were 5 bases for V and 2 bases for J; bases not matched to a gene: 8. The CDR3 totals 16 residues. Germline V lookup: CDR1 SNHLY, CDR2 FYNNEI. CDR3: CASSQTGRFNTGELFF. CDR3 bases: TGTGCCAGCAGTCAAACCGGGAGGTTTAACACCGGGGAGCTGTTTTTT.

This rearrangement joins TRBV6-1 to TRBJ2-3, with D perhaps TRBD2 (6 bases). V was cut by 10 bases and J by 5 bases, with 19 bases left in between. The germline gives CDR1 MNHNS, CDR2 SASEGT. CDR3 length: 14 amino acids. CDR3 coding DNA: TGTGCCATCCGGAGGGGACGGGCGGGAGATACGCAGTATTTT. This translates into CAIRRGRAGDTQYF.

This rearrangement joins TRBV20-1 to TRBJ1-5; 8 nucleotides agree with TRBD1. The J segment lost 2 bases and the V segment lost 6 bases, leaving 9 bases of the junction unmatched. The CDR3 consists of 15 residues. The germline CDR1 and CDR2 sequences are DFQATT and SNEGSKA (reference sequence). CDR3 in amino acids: CSARSPGQGNQPQHF. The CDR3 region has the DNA TGCAGTGCGAGGAGCCCGGGACAGGGCAATCAGCCCCAGCATTTT.

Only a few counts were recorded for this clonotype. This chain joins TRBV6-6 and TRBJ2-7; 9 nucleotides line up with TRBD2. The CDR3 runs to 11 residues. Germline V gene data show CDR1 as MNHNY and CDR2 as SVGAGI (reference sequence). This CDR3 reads CARGGLYEQYF. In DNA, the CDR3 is TGTGCGCGGGGGGGGCTCTACGAGCAGTACTTC.

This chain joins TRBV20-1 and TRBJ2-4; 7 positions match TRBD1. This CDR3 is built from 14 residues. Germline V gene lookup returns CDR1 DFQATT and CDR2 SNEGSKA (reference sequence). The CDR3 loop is CGTSPGQLQPKQYF. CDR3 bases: TGCGGAACTTCCCCGGGACAGCTACAACCGAAGCAGTACTTC.

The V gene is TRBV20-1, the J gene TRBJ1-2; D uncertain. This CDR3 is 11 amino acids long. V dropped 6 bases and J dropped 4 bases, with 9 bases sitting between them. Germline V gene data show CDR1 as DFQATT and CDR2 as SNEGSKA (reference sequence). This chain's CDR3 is CSAPRAYGYTF. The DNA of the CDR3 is TGCAGTGCCCCCCGTGCCTATGGCTACACCTTC.